Listed below are T cell receptor beta chains from one sample, sequenced in a study of cytomegalovirus exposure and HLA in healthy donors. Profiled with immunoSEQ multiplex PCR; TCRdb holds only in-frame clones, not every one. The sample lists roughly 48,000 clones, approximately 88% occurring once. Material for sequencing was PBMCs. Source of these receptors: a woman aged 30 to 39 in good health and CMV-seronegative. Each CDR3 is given with its conserved first and last residue. The order of the fields is V gene, clone size, J gene, CDR3 length, D gene, CDR3 DNA, CDR3 protein. D genes are given only for firm matches. The size entry is marked missing in some rows and otherwise reads once, few, many or a size class.

v_call: TRBV29-1
clone_size: NA
j_call: TRBJ1-5
cdr3_length: 13
d_call: TRBD1
cdr3_nt: TGCAGCGGTAAAGGGGGCGGCGATCAGCCCCAGCATTTT
cdr3_aa: CSGKGGGDQPQHF

v_call: TRBV6-5
clone_size: NA
j_call: TRBJ2-1
cdr3_length: 14
d_call: NA
cdr3_nt: TGTGCCAGCAGTTACGGGCAGGGGCCGGGTGAGCAGTTCTTC
cdr3_aa: CASSYGQGPGEQFF

v_call: TRBV4-1
clone_size: NA
j_call: TRBJ1-2
cdr3_length: 15
d_call: NA
cdr3_nt: TGCGCCAGCAGCCAAGATGTCGGGGGTTGGGATGGCTACACCTTC
cdr3_aa: CASSQDVGGWDGYTF

v_call: TRBV27
clone_size: NA
j_call: TRBJ1-5
cdr3_length: 18
d_call: TRBD1
cdr3_nt: TGTGCCAGCAGTGCAACCGGGACAGGAACATATAGCAATCAGCCCCAGCATTTT
cdr3_aa: CASSATGTGTYSNQPQHF

v_call: TRBV30
clone_size: NA
j_call: TRBJ2-5
cdr3_length: 12
d_call: NA
cdr3_nt: TGTGCCTGGAGCCCCGCTCGGGGGACCCAGTACTTC
cdr3_aa: CAWSPARGTQYF

v_call: TRBV6-1
clone_size: NA
j_call: TRBJ1-4
cdr3_length: 12
d_call: NA
cdr3_nt: TGTGCCAGCAGTCGGGGTAATGAAAAACTGTTTTTT
cdr3_aa: CASSRGNEKLFF

v_call: TRBV28
clone_size: NA
j_call: TRBJ2-7
cdr3_length: 15
d_call: TRBD1
cdr3_nt: TGTGCCAGCAGTTACACGGACAGGGGACCCTACGAGCAGTACTTC
cdr3_aa: CASSYTDRGPYEQYF

v_call: TRBV4-1
clone_size: few
j_call: TRBJ1-5
cdr3_length: 17
d_call: NA
cdr3_nt: TGCGCCAGCAGCCAAGACCCCATTCGGACTACCAATCAGCCCCAGCATTTT
cdr3_aa: CASSQDPIRTTNQPQHF

v_call: TRBV30
clone_size: once
j_call: TRBJ2-3
cdr3_length: 11
d_call: NA
cdr3_nt: TGTGCCTGGAAAGACTGGGATACGCAGTATTTT
cdr3_aa: CAWKDWDTQYF

v_call: TRBV11-2
clone_size: NA
j_call: TRBJ1-3
cdr3_length: 14
d_call: NA
cdr3_nt: TGTGCCAGCAGCTTAGTTTCGCGCGGAAACACCATATATTTT
cdr3_aa: CASSLVSRGNTIYF

v_call: TRBV4-1
clone_size: NA
j_call: TRBJ1-1
cdr3_length: 15
d_call: NA
cdr3_nt: TGCGCCAGCAGCCAAGATAGAGGGATGAACACTGAAGCTTTCTTT
cdr3_aa: CASSQDRGMNTEAFF

v_call: TRBV2
clone_size: NA
j_call: TRBJ2-7
cdr3_length: 13
d_call: NA
cdr3_nt: TGTGCCAGCGTAAAGCGCCTCTCCTACGAGCAGTACTTC
cdr3_aa: CASVKRLSYEQYF

v_call: TRBV4-1
clone_size: NA
j_call: TRBJ2-3
cdr3_length: 16
d_call: TRBD2
cdr3_nt: TGCGCCAGCAGCCACGGGACTAGCGGGAGCACAGATACGCAGTATTTT
cdr3_aa: CASSHGTSGSTDTQYF

v_call: TRBV28
clone_size: NA
j_call: TRBJ2-3
cdr3_length: 15
d_call: TRBD1
cdr3_nt: TGTGCCAGCAGTTTGGGACAGGGGAGCACAGATACGCAGTATTTT
cdr3_aa: CASSLGQGSTDTQYF

v_call: TRBV18
clone_size: NA
j_call: TRBJ1-4
cdr3_length: 14
d_call: NA
cdr3_nt: TGTGCCAGCTCACCAAGTACAGGAGATGAAAAACTGTTTTTT
cdr3_aa: CASSPSTGDEKLFF

v_call: TRBV30
clone_size: few
j_call: TRBJ2-7
cdr3_length: 15
d_call: NA
cdr3_nt: TGTGCCTGGAGTCGATCCGGGACAACTCGGAGGGAGCAGTACTTC
cdr3_aa: CAWSRSGTTRREQYF

v_call: TRBV13
clone_size: once
j_call: TRBJ2-4
cdr3_length: 17
d_call: TRBD1
cdr3_nt: TGTGCCAGCAGCGCCCGGACAGGGAGGATGGCCAAAAACATTCAGTACTTC
cdr3_aa: CASSARTGRMAKNIQYF

v_call: TRBV28
clone_size: NA
j_call: TRBJ1-2
cdr3_length: 16
d_call: TRBD1
cdr3_nt: TGTGCCAGCAGTCTTCAACATACTGGACAGGGTCAGGGCTACACCTTC
cdr3_aa: CASSLQHTGQGQGYTF

v_call: TRBV7-2
clone_size: NA
j_call: TRBJ2-1
cdr3_length: 18
d_call: TRBD2
cdr3_nt: TGTGCCAGCAGCTTAGCTGGGACTAGCGTGGCGTCCTACAATGAGCAGTTCTTC
cdr3_aa: CASSLAGTSVASYNEQFF

v_call: TRBV6-1
clone_size: NA
j_call: TRBJ2-1
cdr3_length: 15
d_call: NA
cdr3_nt: TGTGCCAGCAGTGAAGAGGTTGGAGGGGAGGATGAGCAGTTCTTC
cdr3_aa: CASSEEVGGEDEQFF